This T cell receptor (beta chain) was found in a study of metastatic and nonmetastatic thyroid tumors. Study context: For malignant and benign thyroid patients, tumor or nodule tissue and blood were the sources whose repertoires were compared. Study findings and constraints: In both blood and tumor samples, TCR beta diversity was reported significantly higher for malignant than benign nodules.

Trimming pared 1 base from V and 9 bases from J, leaving 10 bases between. The CDR3 length is 13 residues. From germline, CDR1 is MNHEY and CDR2 SVGEGT. Every patient was untreated before thyroid surgery. This clone was counted ten times or more. Its antigen remains unidentified. In the authors' methods: To classify distant metastasis in papillary thyroid cancer, a model was built from CDR3 differences across clinicopathological groups. TCRdb re-called the PCR reads through MiXCR. The V and J calls were determined by TCRdb, not by the authors. Of over 25,000 clones listed, more than 12% are singletons. This sequence joins TRBV6-2 or TRBV6-3 and TRBJ2-1; D is possibly TRBD2 (5 bases). Source material: blood. The TCR sequence derives from a female donor with papillary thyroid cancer or a benign thyroid nodule (not recorded which). Some clones in this sample may be carry-over from other donors' samples. CDR3 loop: CASSYFRTLEQFF. In DNA form, the CDR3 reads TGTGCCAGCAGTTACTTCCGGACTCTTGAGCAGTTCTTC.